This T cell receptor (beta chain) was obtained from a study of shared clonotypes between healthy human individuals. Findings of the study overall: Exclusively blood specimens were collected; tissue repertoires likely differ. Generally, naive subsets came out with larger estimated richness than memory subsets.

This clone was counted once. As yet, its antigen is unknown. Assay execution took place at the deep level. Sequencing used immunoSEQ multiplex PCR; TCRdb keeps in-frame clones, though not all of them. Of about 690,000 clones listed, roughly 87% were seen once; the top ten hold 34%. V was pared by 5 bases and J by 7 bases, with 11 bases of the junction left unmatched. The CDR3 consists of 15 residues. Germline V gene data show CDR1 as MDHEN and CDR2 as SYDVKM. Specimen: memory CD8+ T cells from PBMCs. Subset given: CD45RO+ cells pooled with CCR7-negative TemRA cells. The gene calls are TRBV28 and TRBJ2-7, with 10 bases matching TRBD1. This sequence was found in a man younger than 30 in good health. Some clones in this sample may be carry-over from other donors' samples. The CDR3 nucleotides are TGTGCCAGCAGTCTAGGGACAGGGGCCTCTTGGGAGCAGTACTTC. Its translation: CASSLGTGASWEQYF. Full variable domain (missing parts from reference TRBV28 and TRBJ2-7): DVKVTQSSRYLVKRTGEKVFLECVQDMDHENMFWYRQDPGLGLRLIYFSYDVKMKEKGDIPEGYSVSREKKERFSLILESASTNQTSMYLCASSLGTGASWEQYFGPGTRLTVT.